This T cell receptor (beta chain) was sequenced in a study of naive CD8 T cells in extremely preterm neonates. Study conclusions and caveats: Compared with all age groups, preterm neonates showed less repertoire richness.

Turning to this clone: Antigen unknown.

Elective cesarean births at about 35-41 weeks, without labor or membrane rupture, supplied the cord blood. The table came from immunoSEQ multiplex PCR; TCRdb's copy has only in-frame clones and leaves some out. The sample contains under 7,000 clones, approximately 98% of which appear only once. The CDR3 spans 11 residues. The V end lost 5 bases, the J end lost 0 bases, and 2 bases lay between the germline ends. Germline V CDR1 and CDR2: SEHNR, FQNEAQ (reference sequence). Sequencing input: naive CD8+ T cells from cord blood. This TCR derives from a newborn in good health. The rearrangement links TRBV7-9 to TRBJ2-7; no firm D call. The chain's CDR3 is CASSHSYEQYF. The CDR3 nucleotides read TGTGCCAGCAGCCACTCCTACGAGCAGTACTTC.